The rows below give T cell receptor beta chains drawn from one sample of a study of T cell clones after liver transplantation. Data came from immunoSEQ multiplex PCR; TCRdb stores just in-frame clones and leaves some out. Found here are about 78,000 clones, 80% of them singletons; the top ten hold roughly 0.54%. Sequences were derived from CD4+ T cells from blood, sampled before liver transplant. The receptors here all came from a human donor who received a liver transplant. Each CDR3 is given with its conserved first and last residue. Fields, in order: V gene, clone size, D gene, J gene, CDR3 DNA, CDR3 protein. D genes are given only for firm matches. Rows may omit the clone size; those that give it use once, few, many or a size class.

TRBV19	.	TRBD2	TRBJ2-1	TGTGCCAGTAGTACTATAGGACTAGCGGTTTACAATGAGCAGTTCTTC	CASSTIGLAVYNEQFF
TRBV6-6	.	TRBD2	TRBJ2-1	TGTGCCAGCAGTTATCCGGGGGGGGACAATGAGCAGTTCTTC	CASSYPGGDNEQFF
TRBV28	.	.	TRBJ1-5	TGTGCCAGCAGTTTATATCAGCCCCAGCATTTT	CASSLYQPQHF
TRBV7-2	.	.	TRBJ1-3	TGTGCCAGCAGCTTAGGTCCCTCTGGAAACACCATATATTTT	CASSLGPSGNTIYF
TRBV27	.	.	TRBJ1-2	TGTGCCAGCAGTCCCTCACCTTACGCAGGGAACTATGGCTACACCTTC	CASSPSPYAGNYGYTF
TRBV6-1	.	.	TRBJ1-2	TGTGCCAGCAGTGGGCGTAGTGAATACTATGGCTACACCTTC	CASSGRSEYYGYTF
TRBV6-6	.	.	TRBJ2-2	TGTGCCAGCAGTTTTGACTACACAAACACCGGGGAGCTGTTTTTT	CASSFDYTNTGELFF
TRBV4-3	.	.	TRBJ2-7	TGCGCCAGCAGCCAAAACGCCGGGACTGAGCAGTACTTC	CASSQNAGTEQYF
TRBV27	once	.	TRBJ2-7	TGTGCCAGCAGTCGCAGCTCAAGTTCCTACGAGCAGTACTTC	CASSRSSSSYEQYF
TRBV5-1	.	.	TRBJ2-2	TGCGCCAGCAGCTTGGTCCAGGGCGCGAACACCGGGGAGCTGTTTTTT	CASSLVQGANTGELFF
TRBV28	.	TRBD1	TRBJ1-2	TGTGCCAGCAGTTTACGGACAGGGGCATACTATGGCTACACCTTC	CASSLRTGAYYGYTF
TRBV19	.	.	TRBJ1-1	TGTGCCAGTAGTATCCCGTGGAGGAGCACTGAAGCTTTCTTT	CASSIPWRSTEAFF